These 14 T cell receptor beta chains were all obtained from the same sample, sequenced in a study of CXCR3-negative and CXCR3-positive naive CD8 T cells. 5' RACE with UMI labels generated the TRB cDNA libraries. TCRdb reprocessed the 5' RACE reads and reports one entry per CDR3 protein, with no DNA. The specimen's table records 65,000 to 95,000 distinct CDR3 sequences. The sample taken for sequencing was naive CXCR3- CD8+ T cells from blood. Subset noted: CD45RO-CCR7+CD27+CD95- naive CD8+ T cells lacking CXCR3 (TNR3-). All receptors derive from a human donor in good health. Some clones in this sample may be carry-over from other donors' samples.

V is TRBV3-1 and J is TRBJ2-7; the D call of TRBD2 rests on TCRdb alone, since no DNA is present to check it. The CDR3 consists of 17 residues. Germline V gives CDR1 LGHDT, CDR2 YNNKEL (reference sequence). Here the CDR3 reads CASSQGTSGRHIYEQYF.

The chain links TRBV7-3 to TRBJ1-1; the D gene TCRdb calls, TRBD1, cannot be checked with no DNA. Germline V gene sequence: CDR1 SGHTA, CDR2 FQGTGA. This CDR3 is 17 amino acids long. The CDR3: CASSSNDQGARLGEAFF.

The chain employs TRBV29-1 and TRBJ2-6. Germline V CDR1 and CDR2: SQVTM, ANQGSEA. The CDR3 covers 13 residues. This CDR3 is CSVIFGGANVLTF.

The chain uses TRBV5-1 and TRBJ2-7; TCRdb's D call, TRBD1, is unchecked because there is no DNA. There are 13 residues in the CDR3. CDR1 is SGHRS and CDR2 is YFSETQ in the germline V gene. The CDR3 loop reads CASSWTGADEQYF.

This chain links TRBV7-9 with TRBJ1-1; there is no DNA to check the TCRdb D call of TRBD1. Looked up from germline, CDR1 is SEHNR and CDR2 is FQNEAQ (reference sequence). The CDR3 covers 15 residues. CDR3 amino acids: CASSPWTATATEAFF.

The rearrangement uses TRBV12-3 or TRBV12-4 and TRBJ2-2; the D call of TRBD1 rests on TCRdb alone, since no DNA is present to check it. The CDR3 consists of 16 residues. CDR3 in amino acids: CASTFRIGRTTGELFF.

CDR3 protein: CASSYTGTSSYEQYF. V and J are TRBV12-3 or TRBV12-4 and TRBJ2-7; TCRdb outputs TRBD2, but without DNA this stays unchecked. CDR3 size: 15 residues.

The rearrangement links TRBV28 to TRBJ2-7. The germline V gene has CDR1 MDHEN and CDR2 SYDVKM. CDR3 length: 13 residues. CDR3 residues: CASSFGVPYEQYF.

The chain joins TRBV24-1 to TRBJ2-2; as DNA is missing, the TRBD1 call by TCRdb cannot be tested. In germline, CDR1 is KGHDR, CDR2 SFDVKD. The CDR3 contains 18 residues. CDR3 loop: CATSDLQPRGLNTGELFF.

The chain employs TRBV7-6 and TRBJ2-1; TCRdb's D call, TRBD2, is unchecked because there is no DNA. Looked up from germline, CDR1 is SGHVS and CDR2 is FNYEAQ. There are 17 residues in the CDR3. CDR3 loop: CASSPEGTWTYYNEQFF.

V and J are TRBV15 and TRBJ2-7. The CDR3 runs to 13 residues. Germline CDR1 and CDR2: LNHNV and YYDKDF (reference sequence). CDR3 region: CATSKVSGYEQYF.

This chain connects TRBV10-3 to TRBJ2-3; TCRdb calls TRBD2, which cannot be checked without DNA. CDR3 size: 14 residues. Germline CDR1 is ENHRY and CDR2 is SYGVKD. This chain's CDR3 is CAISVAGGQNTQYF.

The rearrangement links TRBV20-1 to TRBJ1-2; TCRdb returns TRBD1, unconfirmable since there is no DNA. Germline assignment: CDR1 DFQATT and CDR2 SNEGSKA (reference sequence). The CDR3 spans 16 residues. CDR3: CSAPPGQGIFNYGYTF.

This chain uses TRBV18 with TRBJ2-5. Germline lookup yields CDR1 KGHSH and CDR2 LQKENI. The CDR3 loop spans 13 amino acids. This chain's CDR3 is CASSTDVGETQYF.